One and the same sample provided the 20 T cell receptor beta chains below, sequenced in a study of OX40 agonist ivuxolimab in advanced cancers. The data were produced by immunoSEQ multiplex PCR, yet TCRdb's version contains in-frame clones alone and is incomplete. Among around 56,000 clones listed, roughly 77% were seen once. The starting material was CD4+ or CD8+ T cells sorted from blood, obtained in a trial of the OX40 agonist ivuxolimab. All receptors derive from an adult with an advanced solid tumor such as melanoma, head and neck, liver or kidney cancer.

The rearrangement uses TRBV2 and TRBJ2-3; maybe TRBD1 (5 bases). The CDR3 covers 16 residues. Germline CDR1 reads SNHLY; CDR2 reads FYNNEI. V shed 2 bases and J shed 2 bases, with 14 bases lying between them. This CDR3 is CASSERTQILTDTQYF. CDR3 sequence (DNA): TGTGCCAGCAGTGAAAGGACACAAATCCTCACAGATACGCAGTATTTT. The full variable domain, completed using reference TRBV2 and TRBJ2-3, is EPEVTQTPSHQVTQMGQEVILRCVPISNHLYFYWYRQILGQKVEFLVSFYNNEISEKSEIFDDQFSVERPDGSNFTLKIRSTKLEDSAMYFCASSERTQILTDTQYFGPGTRLTVL.

In this sample, this clone turned up once. The V call is TRBV6-1, the J call TRBJ2-5, with no clear D. The CDR3 runs to 13 residues. CDR1 and CDR2 from the germline V gene are MNHNS and SASEGT. Trimming removed 4 bases at V and 3 bases at J, with 9 bases between. CDR3 nucleotides: TGTGCCAGCAGTGTGGCGCAGGAAGAGACCCAGTACTTC. The encoded protein is CASSVAQEETQYF.

The J gene is TRBJ2-3, the V gene TRBV5-6; 13 bases map to TRBD2. Trimming at V came to 3 bases and at J to 1 base, leaving 2 bases not matched to a gene. Germline-derived CDR1 and CDR2 are SGHDT and YYEEEE. The length of the CDR3 is 16 residues. CDR3 coding DNA: TGTGCCAGCAGCTCCGGACTAGCGGGAGGCACAGATACGCAGTATTTT. Protein product: CASSSGLAGGTDTQYF.

This rearrangement joins TRBV5-8 to TRBJ2-7; no reliable D call. The CDR3 runs to 15 residues. Trimming took 0 bases from V and 6 from J, leaving 16 bases between them. The germline gives CDR1 SGHTS, CDR2 YDEGEE. CDR3 nucleotide sequence: TGTGCCAGCAGCTTGGGAATGGACGGCTTCCGCGAGCAGTACTTC. It specifies CASSLGMDGFREQYF.

The V and J genes are TRBV5-6 and TRBJ2-1, with D uncertain. This CDR3 has 15 residues. Trimming stripped 1 base from V and 5 bases from J, with 13 bases between. Looked up from germline, CDR1 is SGHDT and CDR2 is YYEEEE. The CDR3, as DNA: TGTGCCAGCAGCTTGCTTATGTCAGAAAACAATGAGCAGTTCTTC. Translating it yields CASSLLMSENNEQFF.

This chain joins TRBV10-3 and TRBJ2-1, with D possibly being TRBD2 (6 bases). Germline CDR1 ENHRY, CDR2 SYGVKD. V was clipped by 5 bases and J by 6 bases, with 14 bases between them. CDR3 length: 14 residues. This chain's CDR3 is CAISSLAEGNEQFF. The CDR3 nucleotides read TGTGCCATCAGTTCCTTAGCGGAGGGCAATGAGCAGTTCTTC.

J is TRBJ1-1 and V is TRBV2; D ambiguous. CDR3 length: 13 amino acids. Germline loops: CDR1 SNHLY, CDR2 FYNNEI. Trimming took off 1 base at V and 6 bases at J, with 9 bases between the two ends. In DNA form, the CDR3 reads TGTGCCAGCAGTGAAGAGGTCTTCTCTGAAGCTTTCTTT. This encodes CASSEEVFSEAFF.

The chain combines TRBV6-1 with TRBJ1-3; D ambiguous. The germline V gene encodes CDR1 MNHNS and CDR2 SASEGT. This CDR3 is 16 amino acids long. Trimming cost V 4 bases and J 0 bases, with 13 bases left between them. The CDR3 reads CASSVQTVFSGNTIYF. CDR3 sequence (DNA): TGTGCCAGCAGTGTCCAAACAGTCTTCTCTGGAAACACCATATATTTT.

The chain recombines TRBV5-1 with TRBJ2-5; 8 positions match TRBD1. From germline, CDR1 is SGHRS and CDR2 YFSETQ. CDR3 length: 14 amino acids. The V segment lost 4 bases and the J segment 4 bases; nucleotides outside the gene matches: 6. Here the CDR3 reads CASSLGGQVETQYF. In nucleotides, the CDR3 is TGCGCCAGCAGCCTGGGGGGACAGGTAGAGACCCAGTACTTC.

This chain joins TRBV2 and TRBJ1-5, with D unclear. The V gene lost 3 bases and the J gene lost 6 bases, with 6 bases spanning the gap. The CDR3 consists of 12 residues. CDR1 is SNHLY, CDR2 FYNNEI, per germline. The CDR3, as DNA: TGTGCCAGCAGTGATATGGGTCAGCCCCAGCATTTT. It codes for CASSDMGQPQHF.

The chain recombines TRBV30 with TRBJ2-7; D might be TRBD1 (5 bases). V was clipped by 2 bases and J by 2 bases, with 13 bases between them. CDR3 length equals 14 residues. Germline V gene lookup returns CDR1 GTSNPN and CDR2 SVGIG (reference sequence). This CDR3 reads CAWSRDSVAYEQYF. DNA of the CDR3: TGTGCCTGGAGTCGCGACAGCGTCGCCTACGAGCAGTACTTC.

The chain couples TRBV14 to TRBJ2-5; 9 nucleotides agree with TRBD2. Germline CDR1 and CDR2: SGHDN and FVKESK. J gave up 2 bases and V 3 bases, and 4 bases lay outside the gene matches. The CDR3 runs to 15 residues. Here the CDR3 DNA reads TGTGCCAGCAGCCACTTAGCGGGGGTGCAAGAGACCCAGTACTTC. Its protein is CASSHLAGVQETQYF. The full variable domain, completed using reference TRBV14 and TRBJ2-5, is EAGVTQFPSHSVIEKGQTVTLRCDPISGHDNLYWYRRVMGKEIKFLLHFVKESKQDESGMPNNRFLAERTGGTYSTLKVQPAELEDSGVYFCASSHLAGVQETQYFGPGTRLLVL.

The chain couples TRBV6-5 to TRBJ2-7; perhaps D is TRBD1 or TRBD2 (5 bases each). The CDR3 has 16 amino acids. Germline assignment: CDR1 MNHEY and CDR2 SVGAGI. Trimming stripped 0 bases from V and 0 bases from J, with 12 bases between. The DNA of the CDR3 is TGTGCCAGCAGTTACTCAGGGACCCCACGCTCCTACGAGCAGTACTTC. Its translation is CASSYSGTPRSYEQYF.

The rearrangement links TRBV19 to TRBJ2-7, with a weak D call TRBD1 (6 bases). This CDR3 has 14 amino acids. The V end lost 5 bases, the J end lost 6 bases, and 17 bases lay between the germline ends. CDR1 and CDR2 from the germline V gene are LNHDA and SQIVND (reference sequence). CDR3 protein: CASSFSTGGSEQYF. DNA of the CDR3: TGTGCCAGTAGTTTTTCGACAGGTGGTTCCGAGCAGTACTTC.

V is TRBV9 and J is TRBJ2-5; D might be TRBD1 or TRBD2, each matching 6 bases. The closer fit of TRBJ2-7 to the DNA end suggests the J call may be wrong. This CDR3 is 17 amino acids long. Germline V gene lookup returns CDR1 SGDLS and CDR2 YYNGEE. The CDR3 region has the DNA TGTGCCAGCAGCGTAGGCATGGTGGGGGGCCGGTCCTACGAGCAGTACTTC. Protein sequence: CASSVGMVGGRSYEQYF.

This sequence joins TRBV11-2 and TRBJ2-1; TRBD2 agrees at 12 bases. This CDR3 spans 15 amino acids. V trimming: 3 bases; J trimming: 4 bases; junction bases outside the gene matches: 1. CDR1 is SGHAT, CDR2 FQNNGV, per germline. The CDR3 here is CASSFGTSGYNEQFF. The CDR3, as DNA: TGTGCCAGCAGCTTCGGGACTAGCGGGTACAATGAGCAGTTCTTC.

DNA of the CDR3: TGTGCCATCAGTCGGGACAGGGTGGCCGACTACACCTTC. It codes for CAISRDRVADYTF. The genes are TRBV10-3 and TRBJ1-2, with 9 nucleotides matching TRBD1. Per germline, CDR1 ENHRY and CDR2 SYGVKD. The CDR3 is 13 residues long. V lost 5 bases, J lost 10 bases, and 8 bases stayed unmatched.

The table lists this clone with a few counts. This chain connects TRBV5-1 to TRBJ1-1, with unresolved D. Between the trimmed V and J ends, which lost 0 bases and 5 bases, there was a span of 11 bases. CDR1 and CDR2 from the germline V gene are SGHRS and YFSETQ. This CDR3 spans 14 amino acids. CDR3 protein: CASSLGAEGTEAFF. CDR3 nucleotide sequence: TGCGCCAGCAGCTTGGGAGCAGAAGGGACTGAAGCTTTCTTT.

CDR3 sequence: CASSITGSTDTQYF. CDR3 sequence (DNA): TGCGCCAGCAGCATTACTGGCAGTACAGATACGCAGTATTTT. V gene TRBV5-1 combines with J gene TRBJ2-3; D remains ambiguous. CDR1 SGHRS and CDR2 YFSETQ come from the germline V gene. CDR3 size: 14 residues. With 4 bases removed from V and 3 bases from J, the gap between germline ends came to 12 bases.

This clone was seen only a few times. V gene TRBV6-6 combines with J gene TRBJ2-3; possibly TRBD2 for D (6 bases). CDR3 length: 14 residues. Trimming took off 8 bases at V and 2 bases at J, with 14 bases between the two ends. CDR1 MNHNY and CDR2 SVGAGI come from the germline V gene (reference sequence). The DNA of the CDR3 is TGTGCCAGCCAATACGGCGGGAACACAGATACGCAGTATTTT. This codes for CASQYGGNTDTQYF.